The 8 T cell receptor beta chains below were found in one sample sequenced in a study of cytotoxic CD8 clonotypes in ibrutinib-treated CLL. The data were produced by immunoSEQ multiplex PCR, yet TCRdb's version contains in-frame clones alone and is incomplete. This sample has more than 300,000 clones, with roughly 85% found just once. Sequences were derived from PBMCs, sampled before ibrutinib treatment. These receptors all come from a human donor with chronic lymphocytic leukemia.

The rearrangement links TRBV9 to TRBJ2-1; 7 bases map to TRBD2. J lost 1 base, V lost 4 bases, and 5 bases had no gene match. The germline CDR1 and CDR2 sequences are SGDLS and YYNGEE. The CDR3 totals 15 residues. CDR3 bases: TGTGCCAGCAGCCCTCGGACTAGTTCCTACAATGAGCAGTTCTTC. This translates into CASSPRTSSYNEQFF.

The chain has TRBV7-2 and TRBJ2-7; maybe TRBD1 (5 bases). V was pared by 0 bases and J by 5 bases, with 8 bases between. CDR3 size: 13 residues. CDR1 is SGHTA, CDR2 FQGNSA, per germline. This CDR3 reads CASSLAFRDEQYF. CDR3 sequence (DNA): TGTGCCAGCAGCTTAGCATTCAGGGACGAGCAGTACTTC.

The chain is built from TRBV4-2 and TRBJ2-1, with TRBD2 matching over 12 bases. Germline V lookup: CDR1 LGHNA, CDR2 YNFKEQ. Unmatched junction bases numbered 9, after V lost 1 base and J lost 5 bases. The CDR3 spans 18 residues. The DNA for the CDR3 is TGTGCCAGCAGCCAAGGTGCCCGACTAGCGGGAGTAAACAATGAGCAGTTCTTC. It specifies CASSQGARLAGVNNEQFF.

The CDR3 DNA reads TGCAGCGTTATCATAACCTTCTCTGGAAACACCATATATTTT. It is translated as CSVIITFSGNTIYF. The V and J genes are TRBV29-1 and TRBJ1-3; no clear D gene. Germline CDR1 is SQVTM and CDR2 is ANQGSEA. V lost 5 bases to trimming and J lost 0 bases, with 11 bases between them. The CDR3 runs 14 residues.

This chain links TRBV27 with TRBJ2-7; TRBD2 might be the D (6 bases). Germline V gives CDR1 MNHEY, CDR2 SMNVEV (reference sequence). This CDR3 region has 14 residues. The V and J ends lost 0 bases and 3 bases respectively, with 9 bases between them. CDR3 loop: CASSLSRTNYEQYF. As DNA, the CDR3 is TGTGCCAGCAGTTTATCCCGGACTAACTACGAGCAGTACTTC.

V and J are TRBV4-2 and TRBJ2-2; TRBD1 matches 8 bases. With 1 base clipped from V and 8 bases from J, the junction kept 6 bases outside the gene matches. Germline assignment: CDR1 LGHNA and CDR2 YNFKEQ. This CDR3 spans 15 amino acids. This CDR3 reads CASSQVRTGSGELFF. The CDR3, as DNA: TGTGCCAGCAGCCAAGTTCGGACAGGGTCTGGGGAGCTGTTTTTT.

J is TRBJ1-2 and V is TRBV4-1; weak D call: TRBD1 (6 bases). CDR3 size: 15 residues. Trimming cost V 4 bases and J 4 bases, with 16 bases left between them. Looked up from germline, CDR1 is MGHRA and CDR2 is YSYEKL. As DNA, the CDR3 is TGCGCCAGCAGCCCCCCTGCGGCAGGGGCCTATGGCTACACCTTC. Translating it yields CASSPPAAGAYGYTF.

The rearrangement links TRBV11-3 to TRBJ2-2; maybe TRBD2 (5 bases). The V end was cut by 4 bases, the J end by 7 bases, with 10 bases between. The CDR3 runs to 13 residues. CDR1 SGHNT and CDR2 YENEEA come from the germline V gene. CDR3 coding DNA: TGTGCCAGCAGCTCGACCCGGGGCGGGGAGCTGTTTTTT. As protein: CASSSTRGGELFF.